Sequencing of this T cell receptor (beta chain) was carried out in a study of CD4 and CD8 cells across lung adenocarcinoma regions (dated by TCRdb to about 2018). The study in broad terms: The study examined intratumor heterogeneity of the T cell receptor repertoire by comparing tumor centers with tumor margins.

Donors were patients with localized lung adenocarcinoma, a subtype of non-small cell lung cancer. The margins of localized lung adenocarcinomas were where the samples came from. For TCR repertoire analysis, CD4+ T cells from tumor tissue were profiled separately from CD8+ T cells. The receptor library was made with PCR. The run used a HiSeq X Ten. Starting from the raw public reads, TCRdb applied fastp trimming at Q25, assembled clones with MiXCR and retained in-frame beta chains. Each CDR3 protein gets just one entry, which takes the most common genes and DNA from the rows behind it. Recorded for this sample are fewer than 10,000 distinct CDR3 sequences; roughly 45% of them occurred a single time. The top ten hold 18% of the sample. As encoded in the germline V gene, CDR1 is MNHEY while CDR2 is SVGAGI. CDR3 length: 15 amino acids, cysteine to phenylalanine. CDR3 DNA only is kept here, 45 bases in frame from base 1. Relative to germline, V is 0 bases shorter and J is 3 bases shorter, with 11 bases between their ends.

This clonotype is categorized as medium-sized (0.01 to 0.1%). What antigen it recognizes has not been identified. No much larger clone exists at a distance of one base, and base qualities are not known. Sequencing input: CD4+ T cells from the margin of a lung tumor. This specimen's cell subset or site label, per the study, means: tumor margin region. The V gene is TRBV6-5 and the J gene is TRBJ1-2; the D region possibly corresponds to TRBD1 (5 bases align). The clonotype originates from a female donor with lung adenocarcinoma. The CD4 and CD8 labels of this study may be unreliable. The sequenced DNA is TGTGCCAGCAGTTACTCGGCAGGGTTTCACTATGGCTACACCTTC. This sequence encodes CASSYSAGFHYGYTF.